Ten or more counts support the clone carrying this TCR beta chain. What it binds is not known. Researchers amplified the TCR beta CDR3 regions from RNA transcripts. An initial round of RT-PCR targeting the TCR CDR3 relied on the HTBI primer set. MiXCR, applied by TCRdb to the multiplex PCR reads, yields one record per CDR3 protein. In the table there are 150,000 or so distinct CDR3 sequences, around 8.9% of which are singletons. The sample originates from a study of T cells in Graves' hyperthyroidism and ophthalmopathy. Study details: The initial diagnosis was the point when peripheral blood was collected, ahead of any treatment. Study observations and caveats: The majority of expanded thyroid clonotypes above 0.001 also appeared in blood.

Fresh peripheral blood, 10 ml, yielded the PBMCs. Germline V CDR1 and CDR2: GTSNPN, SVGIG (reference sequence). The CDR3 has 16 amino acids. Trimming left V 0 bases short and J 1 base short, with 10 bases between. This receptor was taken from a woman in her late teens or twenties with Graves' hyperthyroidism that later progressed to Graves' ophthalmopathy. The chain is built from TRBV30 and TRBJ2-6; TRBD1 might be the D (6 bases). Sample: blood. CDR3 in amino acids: CAWSVQGYSGANVLTF. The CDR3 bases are TGTGCCTGGAGTGTACAGGGTTATTCTGGGGCCAACGTCCTGACTTTC.